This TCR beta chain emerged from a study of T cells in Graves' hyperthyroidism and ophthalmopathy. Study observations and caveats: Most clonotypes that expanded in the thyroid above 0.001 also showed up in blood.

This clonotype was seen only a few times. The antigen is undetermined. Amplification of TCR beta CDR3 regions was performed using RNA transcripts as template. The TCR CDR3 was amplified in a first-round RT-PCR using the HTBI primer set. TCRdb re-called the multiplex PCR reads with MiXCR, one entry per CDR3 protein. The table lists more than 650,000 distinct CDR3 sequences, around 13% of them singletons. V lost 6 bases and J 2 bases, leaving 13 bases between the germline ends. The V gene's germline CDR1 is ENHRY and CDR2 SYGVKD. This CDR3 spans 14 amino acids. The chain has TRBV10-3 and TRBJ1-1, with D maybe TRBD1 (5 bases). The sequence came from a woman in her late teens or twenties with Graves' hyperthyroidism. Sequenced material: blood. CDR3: CAISGGRSNTEAFF. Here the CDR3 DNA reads TGTGCCATCAGCGGGGGACGGAGCAACACTGAAGCTTTCTTT.